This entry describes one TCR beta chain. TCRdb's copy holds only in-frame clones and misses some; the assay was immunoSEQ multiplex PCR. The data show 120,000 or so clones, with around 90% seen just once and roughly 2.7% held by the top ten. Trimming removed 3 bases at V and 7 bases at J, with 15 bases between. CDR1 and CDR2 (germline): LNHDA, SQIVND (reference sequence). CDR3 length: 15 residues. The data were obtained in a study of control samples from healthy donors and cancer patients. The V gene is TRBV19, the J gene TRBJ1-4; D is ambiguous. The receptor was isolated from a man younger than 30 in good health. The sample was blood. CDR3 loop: CASSIDGLWAEKLFF. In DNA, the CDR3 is TGTGCCAGTAGTATCGACGGATTATGGGCTGAAAAACTGTTTTTT.